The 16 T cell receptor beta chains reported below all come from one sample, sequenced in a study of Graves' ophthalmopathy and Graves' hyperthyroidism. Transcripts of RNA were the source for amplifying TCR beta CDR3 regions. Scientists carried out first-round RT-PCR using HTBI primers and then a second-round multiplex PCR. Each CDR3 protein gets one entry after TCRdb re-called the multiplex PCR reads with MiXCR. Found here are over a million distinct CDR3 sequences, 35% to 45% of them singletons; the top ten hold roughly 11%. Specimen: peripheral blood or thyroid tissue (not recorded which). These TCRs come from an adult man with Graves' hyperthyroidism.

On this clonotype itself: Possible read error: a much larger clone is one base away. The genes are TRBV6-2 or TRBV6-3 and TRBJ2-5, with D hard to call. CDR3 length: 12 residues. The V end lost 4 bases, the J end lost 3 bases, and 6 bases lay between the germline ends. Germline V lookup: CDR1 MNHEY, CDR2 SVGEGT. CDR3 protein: CASSSKKETQYF. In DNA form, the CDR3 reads TGTGCCAGCAGTTCAAAAAAAGAGACCCAGTACTTC.

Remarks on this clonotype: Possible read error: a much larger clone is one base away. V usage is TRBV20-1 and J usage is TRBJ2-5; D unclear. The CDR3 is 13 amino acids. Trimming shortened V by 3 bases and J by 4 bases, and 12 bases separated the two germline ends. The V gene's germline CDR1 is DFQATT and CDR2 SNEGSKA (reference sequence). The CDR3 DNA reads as TGCAGTGCTAGGGTGGCGGTCGGAGAGACCCAGTACTTC. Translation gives CSARVAVGETQYF.

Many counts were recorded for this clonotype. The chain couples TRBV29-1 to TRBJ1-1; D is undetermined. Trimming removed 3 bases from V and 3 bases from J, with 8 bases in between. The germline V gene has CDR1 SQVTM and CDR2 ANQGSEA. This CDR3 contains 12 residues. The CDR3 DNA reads TGCAGCGTTGATTGGAGAGACACTGAAGCTTTCTTT. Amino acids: CSVDWRDTEAFF.

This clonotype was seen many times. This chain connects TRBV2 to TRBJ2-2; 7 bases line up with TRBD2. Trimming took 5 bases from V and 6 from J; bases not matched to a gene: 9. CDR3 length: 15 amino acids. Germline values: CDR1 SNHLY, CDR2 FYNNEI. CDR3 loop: CASSITSASPGELFF. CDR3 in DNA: TGTGCCAGCAGTATAACTAGCGCCAGTCCCGGGGAGCTGTTTTTT.

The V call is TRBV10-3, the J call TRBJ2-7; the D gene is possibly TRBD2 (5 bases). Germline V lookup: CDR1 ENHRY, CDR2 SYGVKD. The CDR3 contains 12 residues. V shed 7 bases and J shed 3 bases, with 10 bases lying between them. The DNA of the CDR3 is TGTGCCATCAAGGACGGGGACTACGAGCAGTACTTC. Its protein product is CAIKDGDYEQYF.

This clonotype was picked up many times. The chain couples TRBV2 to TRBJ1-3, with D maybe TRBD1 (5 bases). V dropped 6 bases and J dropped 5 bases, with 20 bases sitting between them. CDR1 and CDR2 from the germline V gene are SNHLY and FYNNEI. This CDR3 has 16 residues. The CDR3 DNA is TGTGCCAGCAGGAGAAGGGACGCCGTGACCCGAAACACCATATATTTT. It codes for CASRRRDAVTRNTIYF.

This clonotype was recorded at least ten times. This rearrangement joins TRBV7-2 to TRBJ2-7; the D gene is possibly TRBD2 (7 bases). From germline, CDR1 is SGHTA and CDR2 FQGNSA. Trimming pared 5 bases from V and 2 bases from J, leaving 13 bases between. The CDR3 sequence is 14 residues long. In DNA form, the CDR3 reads TGTGCCAGCAGCCCCGCCGGGGGGCCCTACGAGCAGTACTTC. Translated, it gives CASSPAGGPYEQYF.

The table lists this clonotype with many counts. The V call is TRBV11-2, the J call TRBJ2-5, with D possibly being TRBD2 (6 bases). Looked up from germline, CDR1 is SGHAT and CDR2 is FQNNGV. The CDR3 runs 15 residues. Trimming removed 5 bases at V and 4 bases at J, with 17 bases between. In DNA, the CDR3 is TGTGCCAGCAGCCCAACGACGGGGGTTGGAGAGACCCAGTACTTC. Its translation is CASSPTTGVGETQYF.

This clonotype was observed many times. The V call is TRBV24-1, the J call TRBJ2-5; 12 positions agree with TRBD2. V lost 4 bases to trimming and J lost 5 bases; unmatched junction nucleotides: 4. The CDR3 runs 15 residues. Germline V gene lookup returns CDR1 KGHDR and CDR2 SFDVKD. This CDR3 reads CATSDGLAGRETQYF. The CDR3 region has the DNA TGTGCCACCAGTGACGGACTAGCGGGAAGGGAGACCCAGTACTTC.

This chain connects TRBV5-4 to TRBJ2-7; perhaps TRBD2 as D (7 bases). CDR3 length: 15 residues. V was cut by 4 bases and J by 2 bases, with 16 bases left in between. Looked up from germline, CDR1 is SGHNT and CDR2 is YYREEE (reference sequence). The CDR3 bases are TGTGCCAGCAGCCCCGCGGGGGCGGGGACCTACGAGCAGTACTTC. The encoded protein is CASSPAGAGTYEQYF.

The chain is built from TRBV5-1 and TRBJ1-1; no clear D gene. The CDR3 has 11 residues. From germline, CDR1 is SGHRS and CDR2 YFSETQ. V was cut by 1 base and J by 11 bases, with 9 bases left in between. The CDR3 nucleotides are TGCGCCAGCAGCTTGTCGGGCCCGGCTTTCTTT. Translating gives CASSLSGPAFF.

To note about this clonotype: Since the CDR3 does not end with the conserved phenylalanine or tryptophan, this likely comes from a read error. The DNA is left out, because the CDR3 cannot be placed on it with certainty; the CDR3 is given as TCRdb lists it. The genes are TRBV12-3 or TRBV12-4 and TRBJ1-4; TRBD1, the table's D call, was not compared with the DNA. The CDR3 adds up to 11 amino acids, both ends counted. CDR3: CASSPAGQKAY.

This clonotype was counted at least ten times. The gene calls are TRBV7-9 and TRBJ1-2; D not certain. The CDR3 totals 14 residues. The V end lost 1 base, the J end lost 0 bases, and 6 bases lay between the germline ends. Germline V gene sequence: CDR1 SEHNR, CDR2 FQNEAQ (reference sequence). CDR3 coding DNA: TGTGCCAGCAGCTTAGAAGTCGCTAACTATGGCTACACCTTC. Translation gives CASSLEVANYGYTF.

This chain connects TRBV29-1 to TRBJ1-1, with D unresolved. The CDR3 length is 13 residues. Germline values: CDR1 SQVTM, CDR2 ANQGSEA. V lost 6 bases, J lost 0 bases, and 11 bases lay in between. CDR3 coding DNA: TGCAGCGTGGAACGGCAGATGAACACTGAAGCTTTCTTT. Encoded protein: CSVERQMNTEAFF.

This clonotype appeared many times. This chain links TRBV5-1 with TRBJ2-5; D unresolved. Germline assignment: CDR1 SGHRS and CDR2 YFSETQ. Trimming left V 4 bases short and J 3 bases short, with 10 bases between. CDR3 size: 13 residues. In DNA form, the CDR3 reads TGCGCCAGCAGCAAGAGTAGGGAAGAGACCCAGTACTTC. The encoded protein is CASSKSREETQYF. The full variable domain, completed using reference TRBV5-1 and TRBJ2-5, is KAGVTQTPRYLIKTRGQQVTLSCSPISGHRSVSWYQQTPGQGLQFLFEYFSETQRNKGNFPGRFSGRQFSNSRSEMNVSTLELGDSALYLCASSKSREETQYFGPGTRLLVL.

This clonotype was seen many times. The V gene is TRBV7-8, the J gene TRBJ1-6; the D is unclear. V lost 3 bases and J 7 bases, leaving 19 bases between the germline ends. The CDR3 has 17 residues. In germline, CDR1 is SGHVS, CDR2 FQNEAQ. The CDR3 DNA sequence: TGTGCCAGCAGCTTTTGGTCTCTGGCCGTATGGAATTCACCCCTCCACTTT. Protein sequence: CASSFWSLAVWNSPLHF.